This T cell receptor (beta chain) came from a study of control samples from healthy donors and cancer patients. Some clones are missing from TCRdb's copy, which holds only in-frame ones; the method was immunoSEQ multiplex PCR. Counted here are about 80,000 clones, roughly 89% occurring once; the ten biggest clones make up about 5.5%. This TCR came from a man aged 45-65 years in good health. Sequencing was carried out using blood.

CDR3 nucleotides: TGTGCCAGCAGTCTCATAGCGGGAAGCTCCTACGAGCAGTACTTC. Translation: CASSLIAGSSYEQYF. The V gene is TRBV6-2 or TRBV6-3, the J gene TRBJ2-7; 8 bases line up with TRBD2. J was trimmed by 0 bases and V by 5 bases; bases with no gene match: 6. The germline V gene encodes CDR1 MNHEY and CDR2 SVGEGT. The CDR3 runs to 15 residues.